This TCR beta chain was observed in a study of T-cell memory formation after mild COVID-19. This CDR3 has 14 amino acids. Trimming took 2 bases from V and 4 from J, leaving 11 bases between them. CDR1 and CDR2 (germline): MGHDK, SYGVNS. Turning to this clonotype: What it binds is not known.

Overall study findings and caveats: Some responding clones appeared in pre-infection memory, suggesting cross-reactive memory joined. CD4/CD8 balance held among clones contracting day 15 to 85, and later expanders leaned CD4+.

TCRdb reprocessed the 5' RACE reads via MiXCR and lists one record per CDR3 protein. This table has around 320,000 distinct CDR3 sequences, around 27% appearing once. The sample taken for sequencing was PBMCs or a T cell subset sorted from them (not recorded which). V and J are TRBV25-1 and TRBJ1-2; no clear D. The receptor was isolated from an adult woman who had mild COVID-19 (a few samples of this study predate the infection). Cell type and time point are not known. The CDR3, as DNA: TGTGCCAGCAGTGAACAAGGACGAGGCTATGGCTACACCTTC. Protein product: CASSEQGRGYGYTF.